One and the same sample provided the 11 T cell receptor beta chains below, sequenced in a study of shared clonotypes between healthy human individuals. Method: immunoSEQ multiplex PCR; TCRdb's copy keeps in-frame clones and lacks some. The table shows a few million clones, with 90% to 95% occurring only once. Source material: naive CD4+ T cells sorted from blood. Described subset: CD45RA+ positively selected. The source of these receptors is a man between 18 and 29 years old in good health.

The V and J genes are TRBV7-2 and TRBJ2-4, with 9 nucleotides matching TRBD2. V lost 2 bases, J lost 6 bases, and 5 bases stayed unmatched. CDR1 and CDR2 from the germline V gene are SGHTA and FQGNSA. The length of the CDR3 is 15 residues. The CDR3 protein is CASSLSSGSRNIQYF. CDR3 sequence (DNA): TGTGCCAGCAGCTTAAGTAGCGGGAGTAGAAACATTCAGTACTTC.

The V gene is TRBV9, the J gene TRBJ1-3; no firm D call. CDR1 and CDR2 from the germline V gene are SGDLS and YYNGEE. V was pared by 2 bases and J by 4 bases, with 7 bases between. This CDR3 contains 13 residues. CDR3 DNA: TGTGCCAGCAGCGTGGCGCAAGGAAACACCATATATTTT. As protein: CASSVAQGNTIYF.

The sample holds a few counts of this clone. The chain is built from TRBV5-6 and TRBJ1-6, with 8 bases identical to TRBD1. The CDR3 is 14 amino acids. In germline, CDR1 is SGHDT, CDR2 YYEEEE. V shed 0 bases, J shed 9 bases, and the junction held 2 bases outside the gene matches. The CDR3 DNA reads TGTGCCAGCAGCTTGGGACAGGGGACTTCACCCCTCCACTTT. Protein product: CASSLGQGTSPLHF.

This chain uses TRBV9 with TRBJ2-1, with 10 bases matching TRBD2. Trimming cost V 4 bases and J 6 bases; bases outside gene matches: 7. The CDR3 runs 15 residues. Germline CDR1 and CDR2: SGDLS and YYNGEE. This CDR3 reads CASSLVAGGGNEQFF. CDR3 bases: TGTGCCAGCAGCTTAGTAGCGGGGGGAGGCAATGAGCAGTTCTTC.

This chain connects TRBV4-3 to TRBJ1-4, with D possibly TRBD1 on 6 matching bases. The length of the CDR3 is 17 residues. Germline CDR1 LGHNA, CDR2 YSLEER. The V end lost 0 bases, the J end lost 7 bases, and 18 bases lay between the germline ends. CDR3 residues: CASSQESERRGREKLFF. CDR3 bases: TGCGCCAGCAGCCAAGAGAGTGAACGCAGGGGACGTGAAAAACTGTTTTTT.

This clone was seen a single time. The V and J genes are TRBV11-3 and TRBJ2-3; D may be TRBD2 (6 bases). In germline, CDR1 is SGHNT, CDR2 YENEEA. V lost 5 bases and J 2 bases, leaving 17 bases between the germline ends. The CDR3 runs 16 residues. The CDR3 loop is CASSNTDRGNTDTQYF. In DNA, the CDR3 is TGTGCCAGCAGCAACACCGACCGGGGGAACACAGATACGCAGTATTTT.

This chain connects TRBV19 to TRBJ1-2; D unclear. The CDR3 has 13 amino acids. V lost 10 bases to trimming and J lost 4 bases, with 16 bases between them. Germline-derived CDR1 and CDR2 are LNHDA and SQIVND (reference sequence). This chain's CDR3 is CATKGDGLYGYTF. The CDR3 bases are TGTGCCACTAAGGGCGACGGCCTCTATGGCTACACCTTC.

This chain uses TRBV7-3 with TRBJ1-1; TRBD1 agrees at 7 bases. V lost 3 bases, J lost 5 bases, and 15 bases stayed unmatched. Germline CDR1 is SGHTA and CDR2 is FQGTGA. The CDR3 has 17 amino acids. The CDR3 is CASSLSGGLGPRTEAFF. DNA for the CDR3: TGTGCCAGCAGCTTGTCAGGGGGGCTCGGCCCCAGGACTGAAGCTTTCTTT.

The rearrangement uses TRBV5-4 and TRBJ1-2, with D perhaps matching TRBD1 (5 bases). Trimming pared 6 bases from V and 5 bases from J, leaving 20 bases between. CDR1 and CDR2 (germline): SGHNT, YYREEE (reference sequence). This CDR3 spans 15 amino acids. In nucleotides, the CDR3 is TGTGCCAGCACCGACAGACAGCCGTCAATTTATGGCTACACCTTC. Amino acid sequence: CASTDRQPSIYGYTF.

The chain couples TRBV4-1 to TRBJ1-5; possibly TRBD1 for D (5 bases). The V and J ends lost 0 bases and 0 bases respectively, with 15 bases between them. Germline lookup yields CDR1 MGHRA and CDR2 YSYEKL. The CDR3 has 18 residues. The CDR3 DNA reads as TGCGCCAGCAGCCAAGAGGCGCAGGGAAGGGCTAGCAATCAGCCCCAGCATTTT. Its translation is CASSQEAQGRASNQPQHF.

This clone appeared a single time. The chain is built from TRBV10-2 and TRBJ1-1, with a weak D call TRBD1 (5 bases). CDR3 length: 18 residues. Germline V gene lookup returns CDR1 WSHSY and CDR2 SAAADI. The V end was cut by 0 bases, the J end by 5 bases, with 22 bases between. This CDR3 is CASSESVGGIGVRTEAFF. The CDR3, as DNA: TGCGCCAGCAGTGAGTCGGTGGGGGGGATAGGGGTACGAACTGAAGCTTTCTTT.